One and the same sample provided the 5 T cell receptor beta chains below, sequenced in a study of blood T cell repertoires in COVID-19. The repertoire was sequenced with immunoSEQ multiplex PCR; TCRdb's copy has only in-frame clones and lacks some. The top ten clones hold roughly 4.4% of a sample with 110,000 or so clones, over 80% of them seen once. Sequenced input: peripheral blood. These receptors were obtained from a woman aged 50 to 60 with acute or convalescent COVID-19.

The CDR3 DNA reads as TGCGCCAGCAGCCAAGATGAGGGAAGCAATCAGCCCCAGCATTTT. Its translation: CASSQDEGSNQPQHF. The J gene is TRBJ1-5, the V gene TRBV4-1; D ambiguous. Trimming removed 0 bases at V and 1 base at J, with 7 bases between. This CDR3 contains 15 residues. Germline V gives CDR1 MGHRA, CDR2 YSYEKL.

The rearrangement joins TRBV18 to TRBJ2-4; 9 bases line up with TRBD2. The CDR3 length is 15 residues. Germline assignment: CDR1 KGHSH and CDR2 LQKENI. V lost 3 bases, J lost 7 bases, and 7 bases stayed unmatched. The CDR3 here is CASSPPGTSMNIQYF. As DNA, the CDR3 is TGTGCCAGCTCACCTCCCGGGACTAGCATGAACATTCAGTACTTC.

V usage is TRBV11-3 and J usage is TRBJ2-1, with D possibly TRBD2 on 5 matching bases. Germline V gene lookup returns CDR1 SGHNT and CDR2 YENEEA. The CDR3 has 15 residues. V was clipped by 1 base and J by 2 bases, with 9 bases between them. The CDR3 loop is CASSLGEGTYNEQFF. CDR3 in DNA: TGTGCCAGCAGCTTAGGAGAGGGTACCTACAATGAGCAGTTCTTC.

The chain carries TRBV11-2 and TRBJ2-5, with 12 positions matching TRBD2. Germline V gene sequence: CDR1 SGHAT, CDR2 FQNNGV. Trimming cost V 3 bases and J 2 bases; bases outside gene matches: 1. CDR3 size: 15 residues. In DNA, the CDR3 is TGTGCCAGCAGCTTGACTAGCGGGGGACAAGAGACCCAGTACTTC. It codes for CASSLTSGGQETQYF. Based on the CDR3 plus reference TRBV11-2 and TRBJ2-5, the full variable domain is EAGVAQSPRYKIIEKRQSVAFWCNPISGHATLYWYQQILGQGPKLLIQFQNNGVVDDSQLPKDRFSAERLKGVDSTLKIQPAKLEDSAVYLCASSLTSGGQETQYFGPGTRLLVL.

This chain joins TRBV21-1 and TRBJ2-7; the table's D gene call, TRBD2, was not cross checked with the DNA. TRBV21-1 is given as a pseudogene. The CDR3 length is 17 residues. The CDR3: CASHGRFKAGGLYEQYF. CDR3 DNA sequence: TGTGCCAGCCACGGGAGATTTAAGGCAGGCGGACTTTACGAGCAGTACTTC.